Presented here are 31 T cell receptor beta chains from one specimen sequenced in a study of blood T cells in healthy people across ages. Together with a sample-barcoded 5' primer, a J-beta primer mix was included in a second PCR lasting about 7 to 12 cycles. TCRdb re-analysed the 5' RACE reads in MiXCR, keeping a single row per CDR3 protein. Seen here are some 1.5 million distinct CDR3 sequences, roughly 28% observed once, and the top ten hold about 8%. Sequencing was performed on blood. These receptors were obtained from a woman aged 25-40 years in good health.

In its sample, this clonotype was seen a few times. A junction end diverges from the germline sequence, so it may reflect a read error. This chain joins TRBV10-3 and TRBJ2-3, with D perhaps TRBD2 (6 bases). This CDR3 spans 12 amino acids. The germline gives CDR1 ENHRY, CDR2 SYGVKD. In DNA, the CDR3 is TGTGCCATCAGGGGGGGTCCAGATGCGCAGTATTTT. The encoded protein is CAIRGGPDAQYF.

The rearrangement uses TRBV5-1 and TRBJ2-5; D might be TRBD2 (5 bases). The end of the DNA aligns better with TRBJ2-7, so the J call may be wrong. The germline V gene encodes CDR1 SGHRS and CDR2 YFSETQ. This CDR3 has 14 residues. The DNA for the CDR3 is TGCGCCAGCATCTTTGGGCCTAGCCGGAACGAGCAGTACTTC. It encodes CASIFGPSRNEQYF.

The chain couples TRBV6-1 to TRBJ2-1; TRBD1 matches 8 bases. The CDR3 spans 15 residues. Trimming cost V 7 bases and J 2 bases; bases outside gene matches: 7. The germline gives CDR1 MNHNS, CDR2 SASEGT. CDR3: CASKPQGGTYNEQFF. The CDR3 nucleotides read TGTGCCAGCAAGCCACAGGGGGGAACCTACAATGAGCAGTTCTTC.

This rearrangement joins TRBV7-2 to TRBJ2-1, with 16 nucleotides matching TRBD2. V shed 2 bases, J shed 8 bases, and the junction held 12 bases outside the gene matches. Germline loops: CDR1 SGHTA, CDR2 FQGNSA. The CDR3 spans 19 residues. CDR3 in amino acids: CASSLWGLGTSGRVDEQFF. As DNA, the CDR3 is TGTGCCAGCAGCTTATGGGGGTTGGGGACTAGCGGGAGGGTGGATGAGCAGTTCTTC.

The table lists this clonotype with many counts. V is TRBV12-5 and J is TRBJ2-7; 10 bases are shared with TRBD2. The CDR3 totals 15 residues. J was trimmed by 2 bases and V by 2 bases; bases with no gene match: 3. Germline CDR1 is LGHNT and CDR2 is FRNRAP. The CDR3 DNA sequence: TGTGCTAGTGGTTTGTCAGGACTAGCGGCCTACGAGCAGTACTTC. It specifies CASGLSGLAAYEQYF. The full variable domain, its missing parts supplied by reference TRBV12-5 and TRBJ2-7, is DARVTQTPRHKVTEMGQEVTMRCQPILGHNTVFWYRQTMMQGLELLAYFRNRAPLDDSGMPKDRFSAEMPDATLATLKIQPSEPRDSAVYFCASGLSGLAAYEQYFGPGTRLTVT.

In DNA form, the CDR3 reads TGTGCCAGCAGGGCCGGGACTAGTATTGCGATTCGGCAGTTCTTC. It is translated as CASRAGTSIAIRQFF. The V gene is TRBV3-1, the J gene TRBJ2-1; 8 bases agree with TRBD2. J gave up 12 bases and V 6 bases, and 16 bases lay outside the gene matches. The CDR3 runs to 15 residues. Germline V gene lookup returns CDR1 LGHDT and CDR2 YNNKEL (reference sequence).

The chain links TRBV7-2 to TRBJ2-7, with a possible D match to TRBD2 (10 bases). CDR1 is SGHTA, CDR2 FQGNSA, per germline. The CDR3 length is 19 residues. Trimming stripped 3 bases from V and 1 base from J, with 25 bases between. DNA of the CDR3: TGTGCCAGCAGCTTTAGAACAGGGGGCCTAGCGGGAGCTTCCTACGAGCAGTACTTC. This translates into CASSFRTGGLAGASYEQYF.

The V call is TRBV7-3, the J call TRBJ2-3; weak D call: TRBD2 (7 bases). The V end lost 4 bases, the J end lost 0 bases, and 26 bases lay between the germline ends. The CDR3 consists of 20 residues. Germline V gene data show CDR1 as SGHTA and CDR2 as FQGTGA. CDR3 region: CASSSPGLVGGSTSTDTQYF. The CDR3 nucleotides read TGTGCCAGCAGCTCCCCTGGACTAGTGGGGGGCTCCACTAGCACAGATACGCAGTATTTT.

This clonotype was counted between two and nine times. This chain connects TRBV6-5 to TRBJ1-5, with TRBD1 identical over 7 bases. CDR3 length: 14 amino acids. Germline lookup yields CDR1 MNHEY and CDR2 SVGAGI. J was trimmed by 3 bases and V by 6 bases; bases with no gene match: 5. In nucleotides, the CDR3 is TGTGCCAGCAGGGAGACAGGGTTCAATCAGCCCCAGCATTTT. This codes for CASRETGFNQPQHF.

This clonotype turned up a few times. Being one base from a much bigger clone, this may be a read error. The V and J genes are TRBV15 and TRBJ2-4, with 7 bases fitting TRBD2. Germline CDR1 is LNHNV and CDR2 is YYDKDF (reference sequence). This CDR3 region has 13 residues. V trimming: 5 bases; J trimming: 13 bases; junction bases outside the gene matches: 11. The chain's CDR3 is CATSAGEGDEQYF. The CDR3 DNA reads as TGTGCCACCAGCGCGGGAGAGGGCGATGAGCAGTACTTC.

In its sample, this clonotype was seen once. The chain employs TRBV7-9 and TRBJ2-2; D is uncertain. This CDR3 has 16 amino acids. The V gene's germline CDR1 is SEHNR and CDR2 FQNEAQ (reference sequence). Trimming removed 5 bases at V and 4 bases at J, with 17 bases between. Here the CDR3 DNA reads TGTGCCAGCAGCCCGACGGACGCCTCCTTCACCGGGGAGCTGTTTTTT. It encodes CASSPTDASFTGELFF.

This clonotype showed up just a few times. The V gene is TRBV12-3 or TRBV12-4, the J gene TRBJ2-1, with a tentative D call TRBD2 (7 bases). The length of the CDR3 is 17 residues. V dropped 7 bases and J dropped 5 bases, with 24 bases sitting between them. CDR3 in amino acids: CASIPGGGIVTDNEQFF. In nucleotides, the CDR3 is TGTGCCAGCATCCCGGGGGGCGGAATAGTGACTGACAATGAGCAGTTCTTC.

This chain joins TRBV18 and TRBJ1-5, with D uncertain. The CDR3 totals 16 residues. Deletions cut 2 bases from V and 4 bases from J, with 15 bases between. Germline CDR1 KGHSH, CDR2 LQKENI. The chain's CDR3 is CASSPSVSAVNQPQHF. CDR3 bases: TGTGCCAGCTCACCAAGTGTTAGTGCGGTGAATCAGCCCCAGCATTTT.

The genes are TRBV7-2 and TRBJ1-4, with D possibly matching TRBD1 (5 bases). CDR1 and CDR2 from the germline V gene are SGHTA and FQGNSA. The CDR3 has 15 amino acids. V gave up 0 bases and J gave up 7 bases, with 12 bases separating them. The CDR3 reads CASSLAGEKGEKLFF. In DNA form, the CDR3 reads TGTGCCAGCAGCTTAGCGGGGGAAAAGGGTGAAAAACTGTTTTTT.

The chain is built from TRBV5-1 and TRBJ2-1, with TRBD1 matching 7 bases. After removal of 1 base from V and 7 bases from J, the junction contained 8 bases not matched to a gene. Germline CDR1 reads SGHRS; CDR2 reads YFSETQ. CDR3 length: 15 amino acids. Here the CDR3 DNA reads TGCGCCAGCAGCTTGATGGGACAGAGTTTAAATGAGCAGTTCTTC. It is translated as CASSLMGQSLNEQFF. Supplemented by reference TRBV5-1 and TRBJ2-1, the full variable domain reads KAGVTQTPRYLIKTRGQQVTLSCSPISGHRSVSWYQQTPGQGLQFLFEYFSETQRNKGNFPGRFSGRQFSNSRSEMNVSTLELGDSALYLCASSLMGQSLNEQFFGPGTRLTVL.

The rearrangement joins TRBV5-1 to TRBJ2-4; 10 bases are shared with TRBD1. Germline V gives CDR1 SGHRS, CDR2 YFSETQ. The CDR3 contains 13 residues. V lost 5 bases and J lost 13; bases outside the gene matches: 9. This CDR3 reads CASRTGTGDVQYF. DNA of the CDR3: TGCGCCAGCAGGACCGGGACAGGGGACGTGCAGTACTTC.

Points on this clonotype: One junction end does not reproduce the germline sequence, and a read error may be involved. This chain links TRBV28 with TRBJ2-7, with D uncertain. The germline V gene encodes CDR1 MDHEN and CDR2 SYDVKM. This CDR3 has 16 amino acids. The CDR3 nucleotides are TGTGCCAGCAGTTTATCTCCTACTACGGGCTTAGACGAGCAGGACTTC. Protein product: CASSLSPTTGLDEQDF.

In its sample, this clonotype was seen many times. The CDR3 is CSASDRGLGANVLTF. The DNA for the CDR3 is TGCAGTGCTAGTGACAGGGGGCTAGGGGCCAACGTCCTGACTTTC. This chain connects TRBV20-1 to TRBJ2-6, with TRBD1 matching over 10 bases. The germline V gene has CDR1 DFQATT and CDR2 SNEGSKA (reference sequence). After removal of 3 bases from V and 4 bases from J, the junction contained 3 bases not matched to a gene. This CDR3 region has 15 residues.

The V call is TRBV5-6, the J call TRBJ2-3; D is perhaps TRBD2 (6 bases). Germline-derived CDR1 and CDR2 are SGHDT and YYEEEE. V was pared by 2 bases and J by 1 base, with 17 bases between. This CDR3 is 17 amino acids long. The CDR3 sequence: CASSFSSLALRTDTQYF. The CDR3 DNA sequence: TGTGCCAGCAGCTTTTCCTCCCTAGCGCTACGCACAGATACGCAGTATTTT.

This clonotype was counted ten times or more. The chain is built from TRBV6-1 and TRBJ1-5; D is uncertain. Looked up from germline, CDR1 is MNHNS and CDR2 is SASEGT. V was shortened by 5 bases and J by 0 bases, with 17 bases between the two germline ends. The CDR3 sequence is 17 residues long. The CDR3 DNA reads TGTGCCAGCAGTCTTTTTCTCAAGGGCGATAGCAATCAGCCCCAGCATTTT. Translated, it gives CASSLFLKGDSNQPQHF.

This clonotype came up a few times. V and J are TRBV12-3 or TRBV12-4 and TRBJ2-1; D might be TRBD2 (6 bases). The CDR3 contains 13 residues. Trimming removed 0 bases from V and 12 bases from J, with 12 bases in between. CDR3 sequence: CASSLAWGVPQFF. The CDR3 nucleotides are TGTGCCAGCAGTTTAGCGTGGGGGGTTCCGCAGTTCTTC.

The chain recombines TRBV7-6 with TRBJ1-1; 8 bases align to TRBD1. J was trimmed by 5 bases and V by 5 bases; bases with no gene match: 7. The CDR3 is made up of 14 amino acids. From germline, CDR1 is SGHVS and CDR2 FNYEAQ. The CDR3 spells CASSGQGSKTEAFF. For the CDR3, the DNA is TGTGCCAGCAGCGGACAGGGATCGAAAACTGAAGCTTTCTTT.

The chain is built from TRBV7-2 and TRBJ2-7; D uncertain. The length of the CDR3 is 17 residues. Germline CDR1 reads SGHTA; CDR2 reads FQGNSA. V lost 1 base, J lost 0 bases, and 16 bases lay in between. CDR3 amino acids: CASSLEFGPRSSYEQYF. In DNA form, the CDR3 reads TGTGCCAGCAGCTTAGAATTTGGGCCAAGAAGCTCCTACGAGCAGTACTTC.

There are a few counts of this clonotype. The chain carries TRBV7-9 and TRBJ2-3; 8 bases line up with TRBD2. This CDR3 is built from 15 residues. Germline CDR1 reads SEHNR; CDR2 reads FQNEAQ (reference sequence). Germline trimming cut 4 bases from V and 2 bases from J; bases unmatched to any gene: 5. The CDR3, as DNA: TGTGCCAGCAGCTCCAGTAGCGGGGTCACAGATACGCAGTATTTT. Protein product: CASSSSSGVTDTQYF.

This clonotype was seen only a few times. The genes are TRBV5-1 and TRBJ2-7, with 7 bases matching TRBD1. The CDR3 is 15 amino acids. In germline, CDR1 is SGHRS, CDR2 YFSETQ. V gave up 6 bases and J gave up 7 bases; unmatched junction bases: 16. The CDR3 coding sequence is TGCGCCAGCACGGCAACAGGGGCCCCCGTCAATGAGCAGTACTTC. Translating gives CASTATGAPVNEQYF.

V and J are TRBV28 and TRBJ2-7; 11 positions agree with TRBD1. Germline V lookup: CDR1 MDHEN, CDR2 SYDVKM. CDR3 length: 15 amino acids. The J segment lost 5 bases and the V segment lost 6 bases, leaving 9 bases of the junction unmatched. In DNA form, the CDR3 reads TGTGCCAGCAGCTCCTCCAGGACAGGGGGCCACGAGCAGTACTTC. It specifies CASSSSRTGGHEQYF.

This chain joins TRBV4-3 and TRBJ2-3; D not certain. The CDR3 has 11 residues. The germline V gene encodes CDR1 LGHNA and CDR2 YSLEER. V was pared by 8 bases and J by 13 bases, with 16 bases between. CDR3 sequence (DNA): TGCGCCAGCTACCCCCTCACCGCAGAGTATTTT. It translates to CASYPLTAEYF.

V is TRBV10-3 and J is TRBJ2-3, with D uncertain. V lost 10 bases, J lost 2 bases, and 22 bases lay in between. The CDR3 is 16 amino acids. Germline V gene sequence: CDR1 ENHRY, CDR2 SYGVKD. In DNA, the CDR3 is TGTGCCAGTCGTCCAGGCGGAGCTACACCCACAGATACGCAGTATTTT. Residues: CASRPGGATPTDTQYF.

This clonotype showed up just a few times. The chain combines TRBV5-1 with TRBJ1-2; 12 nucleotides line up with TRBD1. The germline V gene encodes CDR1 SGHRS and CDR2 YFSETQ. This CDR3 contains 14 residues. The V and J ends lost 5 bases and 7 bases, in that order; junction bases with no gene match: 6. The CDR3 DNA reads TGCGCCAGCAGGGGACAGGGGGCAATCGGTGGCTACACCTTC. It codes for CASRGQGAIGGYTF.

This clonotype came up many times. The chain employs TRBV12-3 or TRBV12-4 and TRBJ2-7; the match to TRBD1 covers 12 bases. The ends lost 4 bases at V and 0 bases at J; junction bases unmatched: 16. This CDR3 contains 20 residues. The CDR3 is CASSSAPGTGGVWSSYEQYF. CDR3 bases: TGTGCCAGCAGTTCCGCGCCCGGGACAGGGGGCGTTTGGAGCTCCTACGAGCAGTACTTC.

The sample holds many counts of this clonotype. This rearrangement joins TRBV12-3 or TRBV12-4 to TRBJ2-7; TRBD2 agrees at 9 bases. This CDR3 spans 16 amino acids. V gave up 5 bases and J gave up 4 bases; unmatched junction bases: 12. DNA of the CDR3: TGTGCCAGCAGTCCGATAGCGGGAGCCAGATCTTACGAGCAGTACTTC. Translated: CASSPIAGARSYEQYF.